The 11 T cell receptor beta chains given below trace back to one sample, sequenced in a study of blood T cell repertoires in COVID-19. The table came from immunoSEQ multiplex PCR; TCRdb's copy has only in-frame clones and leaves some out. Among about 190,000 clones listed, around 79% were seen once. The sample consisted of peripheral blood. The source is a woman aged 50 to 60 with acute or convalescent COVID-19.

The chain couples TRBV19 to TRBJ1-2, with D uncertain. CDR1 is LNHDA, CDR2 SQIVND, per germline (reference sequence). V lost 7 bases and J 6 bases, leaving 15 bases between the germline ends. The CDR3 extends over 13 amino acids. CDR3 loop: CASNQEPGDGYTF. The CDR3 coding sequence is TGTGCCAGTAACCAGGAGCCGGGAGATGGCTACACCTTC.

The genes are TRBV28 and TRBJ1-2; TRBD1 aligns across 7 bases. The CDR3 totals 15 residues. Trimming took 6 bases from V and 4 from J; bases not matched to a gene: 11. The germline gives CDR1 MDHEN, CDR2 SYDVKM. CDR3 in amino acids: CASRDSRGFTYGYTF. The CDR3 DNA follows: TGTGCCAGCAGAGATTCCAGGGGGTTCACCTATGGCTACACCTTC.

This sequence joins TRBV10-3 and TRBJ2-1; D is possibly TRBD1 (6 bases). V was trimmed by 7 bases and J by 7 bases, leaving 8 bases between them. The CDR3 spans 11 residues. The germline V gene encodes CDR1 ENHRY and CDR2 SYGVKD. The CDR3 sequence is CAITRGNEQFF. Written as DNA, the CDR3 is TGTGCCATCACCAGGGGAAATGAGCAGTTCTTC.

The chain has TRBV19 and TRBJ1-5; D uncertain. The CDR3 contains 15 residues. Looked up from germline, CDR1 is LNHDA and CDR2 is SQIVND (reference sequence). Trimming took off 3 bases at V and 7 bases at J, with 16 bases between the two ends. In DNA form, the CDR3 reads TGTGCCAGTAGTATGGGTCAAGGAGGGTTCCAGCCCCAGCATTTT. Its protein is CASSMGQGGFQPQHF. Supplemented by reference TRBV19 and TRBJ1-5, the full variable domain reads DGGITQSPKYLFRKEGQNVTLSCEQNLNHDAMYWYRQDPGQGLRLIYYSQIVNDFQKGDIAEGYSVSREKKESFPLTVTSAQKNPTAFYLCASSMGQGGFQPQHFGDGTRLSIL.

The chain links TRBV6-6 to TRBJ1-5; D is uncertain. CDR1 and CDR2 from the germline V gene are MNHNY and SVGAGI (reference sequence). Trimming took off 6 bases at V and 1 base at J, with 16 bases between the two ends. The CDR3 totals 16 residues. The chain's CDR3 is CASRSTTLGSNQPQHF. DNA for the CDR3: TGTGCCAGCAGGTCCACCACCCTCGGGAGCAATCAGCCCCAGCATTTT.

This clone was recorded only once. The chain employs TRBV6-5 and TRBJ1-5; 8 bases fit TRBD1. Germline loops: CDR1 MNHEY, CDR2 SVGAGI. V was pared by 5 bases and J by 6 bases, with 6 bases of the junction left unmatched. The CDR3 has 14 residues. As DNA, the CDR3 is TGTGCCAGCAGTATTACAGGGGGTGGTCAGCCCCAGCATTTT. Amino acid sequence: CASSITGGGQPQHF.

The CDR3 reads CASSGNLGQGNTEAFF. CDR3 in DNA: TGCGCCAGCAGTGGTAATCTTGGACAGGGGAACACTGAAGCTTTCTTT. The genes are TRBV10-2 and TRBJ1-1, with TRBD1 matching 8 bases. The ends lost 4 bases at V and 1 base at J; junction bases unmatched: 8. The CDR3 sequence is 16 residues long. Germline V gene sequence: CDR1 WSHSY, CDR2 SAAADI.

The chain uses TRBV7-2 and TRBJ1-1; the match to TRBD1 covers 7 bases. This CDR3 has 15 amino acids. After removal of 5 bases from V and 4 bases from J, the junction contained 10 bases not matched to a gene. The germline gives CDR1 SGHTA, CDR2 FQGNSA. CDR3 region: CASSPTGQASTEAFF. DNA of the CDR3: TGTGCCAGCAGCCCGACTGGACAGGCGAGCACTGAAGCTTTCTTT.

J is TRBJ1-3 and V is TRBV7-2; 7 bases line up with TRBD1. Germline assignment: CDR1 SGHTA and CDR2 FQGNSA. Unmatched junction bases numbered 8, after V lost 5 bases and J lost 4 bases. This CDR3 is built from 15 residues. The CDR3 DNA sequence: TGTGCCAGCAGCGCCAGGGGGGCGGAGGGAAACACCATATATTTT. Translation: CASSARGAEGNTIYF. The full variable domain, with the rest looked up from reference TRBV7-2 and TRBJ1-3, is GAGVSQSPSNKVTEKGKDVELRCDPISGHTALYWYRQSLGQGLEFLIYFQGNSAPDKSGLPSDRFSAERTGGSVSTLTIQRTQQEDSAVYLCASSARGAEGNTIYFGEGSWLTVV.

The CDR3 bases are TGTGCCAGCAGCCTTTTGGGACAGGGATACAATGAGCAGTTCTTC. This translates into CASSLLGQGYNEQFF. The V and J genes are TRBV27 and TRBJ2-1; 9 nucleotides align to TRBD1. J lost 4 bases, V lost 6 bases, and 7 bases had no gene match. CDR1 is MNHEY, CDR2 SMNVEV, per germline (reference sequence). This CDR3 comprises 15 residues.

This chain joins TRBV5-5 and TRBJ1-5, with no clear D. This CDR3 is 17 amino acids long. The V gene's germline CDR1 is SGHKS and CDR2 YYEKEE (reference sequence). V was clipped by 0 bases and J by 3 bases, with 16 bases between them. In DNA, the CDR3 is TGTGCCAGCAGCTTGGGACCCGCGGGCGGAGACAATCAGCCCCAGCATTTT. Encoded protein: CASSLGPAGGDNQPQHF.